Reported below is one T cell receptor beta chain. Its antigen is unidentified. The data were produced by immunoSEQ multiplex PCR, yet TCRdb's version contains in-frame clones alone and is incomplete. The sample includes tens of thousands of clones, around nine tenths of them seen just once. Documented time point: week 5, during vaccination. Topical imiquimod accompanied each vaccine dose, which consisted of 300 ug of mutant IDH1 20-mer peptide. Looked up from germline, CDR1 is SQVTM and CDR2 is ANQGSEA. This CDR3 is 14 amino acids long. V gave up 4 bases and J gave up 4 bases; unmatched junction bases: 5. This sample is drawn from a study of a mutant IDH1 vaccine in newly diagnosed glioma. Study overall: Vaccines were begun 4-6 weeks after radiotherapy alone, or with temozolomide cycles. Patients under treatment included approximately 60% males and 37.5% females and had a mean age of 40.4 years. Most patients had received both radiotherapy and temozolomide, the prior options being radiotherapy, temozolomide, or both.

This receptor was identified in a woman aged 45 to 65 with glioma. The rearrangement joins TRBV29-1 to TRBJ2-1, with 9 nucleotides matching TRBD2. Source: PBMCs, taken from a glioma patient whose treatment included an IDH1 peptide vaccine. CDR3 in amino acids: CSVVVREGYNEQFF. In DNA form, the CDR3 reads TGCAGCGTTGTTGTGCGGGAGGGATACAATGAGCAGTTCTTC.